The 18 T cell receptor beta chains below all came from one sample that was sequenced in a study of blood T cell repertoires in COVID-19. The assay was immunoSEQ multiplex PCR, and TCRdb's table has in-frame clones only and misses some. The table lists about 140,000 clones, about 88% of them singletons, with 2.5% to 3% in the top ten. Sequencing input: peripheral blood. Every receptor here comes from a human donor with COVID-19, enrolled during active disease. The donor label of this sample is uncertain.

The gene calls are TRBV11-2 and TRBJ2-5; TRBD2 aligns across 9 bases. This CDR3 is 17 amino acids long. V lost 1 base, J lost 4 bases, and 10 bases stayed unmatched. Germline V lookup: CDR1 SGHAT, CDR2 FQNNGV. In DNA form, the CDR3 reads TGTGCCAGCAGCTTAGGCGGGGGGGGCGCCCGGAGAGAGACCCAGTACTTC. Protein product: CASSLGGGGARRETQYF. Supplemented by reference TRBV11-2 and TRBJ2-5, the full variable domain reads EAGVAQSPRYKIIEKRQSVAFWCNPISGHATLYWYQQILGQGPKLLIQFQNNGVVDDSQLPKDRFSAERLKGVDSTLKIQPAKLEDSAVYLCASSLGGGGARRETQYFGPGTRLLVL.

The genes are TRBV27 and TRBJ1-1; D uncertain. Germline CDR1 and CDR2: MNHEY and SMNVEV (reference sequence). The germline V and J ends were trimmed by 0 bases and 11 bases, with 10 bases remaining between them. This CDR3 contains 12 residues. CDR3 in amino acids: CASSLSGGLAFF. CDR3 bases: TGTGCCAGCAGTTTATCGGGCGGGTTGGCTTTCTTT.

The chain couples TRBV4-1 to TRBJ1-6; D is perhaps TRBD1 (6 bases). Trimming shortened V by 3 bases and J by 8 bases, and 17 bases separated the two germline ends. This CDR3 is built from 16 residues. Per germline, CDR1 MGHRA and CDR2 YSYEKL. CDR3 sequence reads: CASSQGTAPGDSPLHF. DNA for the CDR3: TGCGCCAGCAGCCAGGGGACGGCCCCAGGGGATTCACCCCTCCACTTT.

The rearrangement joins TRBV7-3 to TRBJ2-7; no clear D. CDR3 length: 13 residues. The germline V and J ends were trimmed by 2 bases and 1 base, with 6 bases remaining between them. CDR1 is SGHTA, CDR2 FQGTGA, per germline. The CDR3 spells CASSLAVSYEQYF. The DNA of the CDR3 is TGTGCCAGCAGCTTAGCGGTATCCTACGAGCAGTACTTC. Based on the CDR3 plus reference TRBV7-3 and TRBJ2-7, the full variable domain is GAGVSQTPSNKVTEKGKYVELRCDPISGHTALYWYRQSLGQGPEFLIYFQGTGAADDSGLPNDRFFAVRPEGSVSTLKIQRTERGDSAVYLCASSLAVSYEQYFGPGTRLTVT.

The rearrangement uses TRBV4-1 and TRBJ2-1; 9 bases align to TRBD2. This CDR3 is 15 amino acids long. V was clipped by 5 bases and J by 5 bases; unmatched bases: 7. Germline CDR1 is MGHRA and CDR2 is YSYEKL. The CDR3 spells CASSESGGTNNEQFF. The CDR3 DNA reads TGCGCCAGCAGCGAGAGCGGGGGGACGAACAATGAGCAGTTCTTC.

This chain uses TRBV11-2 with TRBJ1-6, with a possible D match to TRBD1 (6 bases). Germline loops: CDR1 SGHAT, CDR2 FQNNGV. This CDR3 contains 16 residues. V was pared by 2 bases and J by 10 bases, with 18 bases between. This CDR3 is CASSLTRQASLSPLHF. CDR3 sequence (DNA): TGTGCCAGCAGCTTAACCCGACAGGCATCATTGTCACCCCTCCACTTT.

CDR3 bases: TGTGCCTCCGCGGGGGCGGGTCGTTACACTGAAGCTTTCTTT. Its translation: CASAGAGRYTEAFF. The genes are TRBV11-2 and TRBJ1-1, with D perhaps matching TRBD1 (6 bases). The V end was cut by 11 bases, the J end by 3 bases, with 19 bases between. Germline lookup yields CDR1 SGHAT and CDR2 FQNNGV. CDR3 length equals 14 residues.

The chain recombines TRBV28 with TRBJ2-1; 7 positions agree with TRBD2. V shed 3 bases and J 0 bases; nucleotides not matched to a gene: 2. This CDR3 spans 15 amino acids. Germline V gene sequence: CDR1 MDHEN, CDR2 SYDVKM. The CDR3 nucleotides are TGTGCCAGCAGTTTGGGCGGGGGCTCCTACAATGAGCAGTTCTTC. It yields the protein CASSLGGGSYNEQFF.

This chain uses TRBV11-2 with TRBJ2-7; D unresolved. Germline V gene lookup returns CDR1 SGHAT and CDR2 FQNNGV. V was trimmed by 7 bases and J by 4 bases, leaving 14 bases between them. CDR3 length equals 13 residues. The CDR3 nucleotides read TGTGCCAGCACCCCCCGAGGAGATTACGAGCAGTACTTC. Protein product: CASTPRGDYEQYF.

The chain recombines TRBV5-1 with TRBJ1-2; D gene unclear. The ends were cut back, 4 bases at V and 0 bases at J, with 7 bases in the middle. The germline CDR1 and CDR2 sequences are SGHRS and YFSETQ. CDR3 size: 13 residues. The CDR3: CASSPDTNYGYTF. CDR3 coding DNA: TGCGCCAGCAGCCCAGACACTAACTATGGCTACACCTTC.

This clone appeared a single time. The CDR3 nucleotides are TGCGCCAGCAGCCAAGAGGCGGGGGGGCAAGTAGATACGCAGTATTTT. Protein product: CASSQEAGGQVDTQYF. The V and J genes are TRBV4-1 and TRBJ2-3, with 9 bases fitting TRBD2. The CDR3 has 16 amino acids. V lost 0 bases to trimming and J lost 5 bases; unmatched junction nucleotides: 6. The germline gives CDR1 MGHRA, CDR2 YSYEKL.

The chain has TRBV7-3 and TRBJ2-3, with D perhaps TRBD1 (5 bases). The CDR3 has 16 residues. Trimming removed 1 base from V and 1 base from J, with 12 bases in between. Germline lookup yields CDR1 SGHTA and CDR2 FQGTGA. The CDR3 sequence: CASSLNFGRGTDTQYF. Written as DNA, the CDR3 is TGTGCCAGCAGCTTAAACTTCGGCAGGGGCACAGATACGCAGTATTTT.

The rearrangement links TRBV19 to TRBJ1-5; D ambiguous. Germline values: CDR1 LNHDA, CDR2 SQIVND (reference sequence). V was pared by 5 bases and J by 5 bases, with 13 bases between. The CDR3 loop spans 14 amino acids. CDR3 amino acids: CASSLQDIDQPQHF. In nucleotides, the CDR3 is TGTGCCAGTAGTCTCCAGGATATAGATCAGCCCCAGCATTTT.

As DNA, the CDR3 is TGTGCCAGTAGTATGGGTGAATCAGGGGGCACAGATACGCAGTATTTT. It codes for CASSMGESGGTDTQYF. The V call is TRBV19, the J call TRBJ2-3; D is perhaps TRBD1 (6 bases). The CDR3 length is 16 residues. Trimming pared 3 bases from V and 1 base from J, leaving 14 bases between. Germline loops: CDR1 LNHDA, CDR2 SQIVND (reference sequence).

This clone was recorded only once. J is TRBJ2-7 and V is TRBV6-2 or TRBV6-3, with 7 bases identical to TRBD1. V lost 5 bases and J lost 2; bases outside the gene matches: 9. This CDR3 contains 15 residues. Looked up from germline, CDR1 is MNHEY and CDR2 is SVGEGT. The CDR3 coding sequence is TGTGCCAGCAGTGCACAGGGGACCGGTACCTACGAGCAGTACTTC. It translates to CASSAQGTGTYEQYF.

The CDR3 nucleotides read TGTGCCAGCAGCCAAGGGCAGGGTGCCCCTGAAGCTTTCTTT. This sequence encodes CASSQGQGAPEAFF. The chain couples TRBV3-1 (or the pseudogene TRBV3-2) to TRBJ1-1; possibly TRBD1 for D (5 bases). The germline V and J ends were trimmed by 1 base and 6 bases, with 12 bases remaining between them. In germline, CDR1 is LGHDT, CDR2 YNNKEL (reference sequence). The CDR3 sequence is 14 residues long.

The V and J genes are TRBV6-1 and TRBJ1-2; D call uncertain. The CDR3 extends over 15 amino acids. Per germline, CDR1 MNHNS and CDR2 SASEGT. Trimming removed 0 bases at V and 4 bases at J, with 12 bases between. DNA of the CDR3: TGTGCCAGCAGTGAAGCTAGAGCCAATCTCTATGGCTACACCTTC. Its protein product is CASSEARANLYGYTF.

This clone was observed a single time. The V and J genes are TRBV7-9 and TRBJ2-1, with 9 bases identical to TRBD2. In germline, CDR1 is SEHNR, CDR2 FQNEAQ (reference sequence). The CDR3 consists of 17 residues. J was trimmed by 9 bases and V by 4 bases; bases with no gene match: 16. CDR3 nucleotides: TGTGCCAGCAGCTCCCCACGGGGTGCGGGAGGGCCCCGTGAGCAGTTCTTC. As protein: CASSSPRGAGGPREQFF. The full variable domain, rest sourced from reference TRBV7-9 and TRBJ2-1, is DTGVSQNPRHKITKRGQNVTFRCDPISEHNRLYWYRQTLGQGPEFLTYFQNEAQLEKSRLLSDRFSAERPKGSFSTLEIQRTEQGDSAMYLCASSSPRGAGGPREQFFGPGTRLTVL.